Each of the 20 T cell receptor beta chains below was sequenced from the same sample in a study of T cell responses to AZD1222 COVID-19 vaccine. Profiling relied on immunoSEQ multiplex PCR, and the TCRdb table lists in-frame clones only, not all of them. The profile covers 95,000 to 150,000 clones, with around 90% appearing a single time and approximately 1.1% taken by the ten largest. Sequencing used peripheral blood, obtained on day 0 of AZD1222 vaccination. The receptors shown here come from an adult in good health.

J is TRBJ2-5 and V is TRBV19; the D gene is possibly TRBD2 (5 bases). The CDR3 length is 14 residues. V was trimmed by 3 bases and J by 1 base, leaving 9 bases between them. Germline V gene sequence: CDR1 LNHDA, CDR2 SQIVND (reference sequence). The CDR3 coding sequence is TGTGCCAGTAGTATGAGGGAGCTCCAAGAGACCCAGTACTTC. This sequence encodes CASSMRELQETQYF.

The chain combines TRBV7-9 with TRBJ2-7; D remains unclear. The V gene's germline CDR1 is SEHNR and CDR2 FQNEAQ (reference sequence). CDR3 length equals 12 residues. Trimming left V 6 bases short and J 5 bases short, with 11 bases between. As DNA, the CDR3 is TGTGCCAGCAGTTTCGTTGGAAACGAGCAGTACTTC. It codes for CASSFVGNEQYF. Full variable domain (missing parts from reference TRBV7-9 and TRBJ2-7): DTGVSQNPRHKITKRGQNVTFRCDPISEHNRLYWYRQTLGQGPEFLTYFQNEAQLEKSRLLSDRFSAERPKGSFSTLEIQRTEQGDSAMYLCASSFVGNEQYFGPGTRLTVT.

CDR3 residues: CASSETGATGNTIYF. Written as DNA, the CDR3 is TGTGCCAGCAGTGAAACGGGGGCCACTGGAAACACCATATATTTT. The V and J genes are TRBV6-1 and TRBJ1-3; maybe TRBD1 (6 bases). Germline V lookup: CDR1 MNHNS, CDR2 SASEGT. Trimming stripped 2 bases from V and 2 bases from J, with 10 bases between. The CDR3 contains 15 residues.

J is TRBJ1-5 and V is TRBV18, with TRBD1 identical over 7 bases. The CDR3 extends over 16 amino acids. V gave up 4 bases and J gave up 0 bases; unmatched junction bases: 6. The germline V gene has CDR1 KGHSH and CDR2 LQKENI. For the CDR3, the DNA is TGTGCCAGCTCACTCCCGGGACAGAATAGCAATCAGCCCCAGCATTTT. Amino acids: CASSLPGQNSNQPQHF.

The chain couples TRBV3-1 (or the pseudogene TRBV3-2) to TRBJ1-1; 7 bases agree with TRBD1. Germline-derived CDR1 and CDR2 are LGHDT and YNNKEL (reference sequence). The CDR3 has 12 amino acids. Trimming removed 4 bases from V and 8 bases from J; junction bases left unmatched: 4. The CDR3: CASSRSGGEAFF. The CDR3 nucleotides are TGTGCCAGCAGCCGATCAGGGGGGGAAGCTTTCTTT.

V and J are TRBV29-1 and TRBJ2-1, with 9 bases lining up with TRBD2. This CDR3 has 14 amino acids. Germline V CDR1 and CDR2: SQVTM, ANQGSEA. V dropped 3 bases and J dropped 8; count of bases not matched to a gene: 8. The CDR3 coding sequence is TGCAGCGTTGACCGCGGGACTAGCTTACATGAGCAGTTCTTC. Translation gives CSVDRGTSLHEQFF.

This chain joins TRBV4-3 and TRBJ1-1; D remains unclear. V lost 1 base, J lost 4 bases, and 10 bases lay in between. CDR3 length: 14 residues. The germline CDR1 and CDR2 sequences are LGHNA and YSLEER. The DNA for the CDR3 is TGCGCCAGCAGCCAAGCCTACGTGGGCACTGAAGCTTTCTTT. It encodes CASSQAYVGTEAFF.

The chain's CDR3 is CASSPGLAGSTDTQYF. In DNA form, the CDR3 reads TGTGCCAGCAGCCCTGGACTAGCGGGAAGCACAGATACGCAGTATTTT. This chain connects TRBV7-2 to TRBJ2-3; 12 bases match TRBD2. This CDR3 region has 16 residues. J gave up 0 bases and V 5 bases, and 3 bases lay outside the gene matches. CDR1 is SGHTA and CDR2 is FQGNSA in the germline V gene.

This chain links TRBV3-1 (or the pseudogene TRBV3-2) with TRBJ1-6; no definite D call. V gave up 1 base and J gave up 10 bases, with 5 bases separating them. The CDR3 runs 12 residues. Looked up from germline, CDR1 is LGHDT and CDR2 is YNNKEL (reference sequence). The chain's CDR3 is CASSQVNSPLHF. The DNA of the CDR3 is TGTGCCAGCAGCCAAGTTAACTCACCCCTCCACTTT.

The gene calls are TRBV7-9 and TRBJ2-2, with D perhaps matching TRBD2 (5 bases). The CDR3 has 15 residues. V lost 8 bases and J lost 0, with 13 bases in between. CDR1 is SEHNR, CDR2 FQNEAQ, per germline (reference sequence). Written as DNA, the CDR3 is TGTGCCAGCCGGAGGCCGGAAGCGAACACCGGGGAGCTGTTTTTT. Protein product: CASRRPEANTGELFF.

The V and J genes are TRBV5-1 and TRBJ2-7; D call uncertain. V was shortened by 2 bases and J by 0 bases, with 3 bases between the two germline ends. This CDR3 spans 12 amino acids. CDR1 is SGHRS and CDR2 is YFSETQ in the germline V gene. CDR3 in amino acids: CASSFSSYEQYF. In nucleotides, the CDR3 is TGCGCCAGCAGCTTCAGCTCCTACGAGCAGTACTTC.

This chain connects TRBV6-5 to TRBJ2-5; TRBD2 agrees at 11 bases. Germline loops: CDR1 MNHEY, CDR2 SVGAGI. After removal of 10 bases from V and 5 bases from J, the junction contained 3 bases not matched to a gene. The CDR3 totals 12 residues. The CDR3 loop reads CATSSGGETQYF. The CDR3 DNA sequence: TGTGCCACCTCTAGCGGGGGGGAGACCCAGTACTTC.

The rearrangement joins TRBV7-9 to TRBJ1-2; D unresolved. Trimming took off 7 bases at V and 0 bases at J, with 12 bases between the two ends. The CDR3 extends over 14 amino acids. Germline V gives CDR1 SEHNR, CDR2 FQNEAQ (reference sequence). The CDR3 bases are TGTGCCAGCACAAGAAACAGCCCTAACTATGGCTACACCTTC. Its translation: CASTRNSPNYGYTF.

The chain joins TRBV12-3 or TRBV12-4 to TRBJ2-7; D might be TRBD1 (5 bases). This CDR3 contains 12 residues. V was clipped by 1 base and J by 7 bases, with 8 bases between them. CDR3 sequence (DNA): TGTGCCAGCAGTTTAGGGCCAGGGGAGCAGTACTTC. Amino acid sequence: CASSLGPGEQYF.

This clone was detected only once. CDR3 nucleotides: TGTGCCACCAGCACGGGACAGGGAGGAAGCGGGGAGACCCAGTACTTC. It is translated as CATSTGQGGSGETQYF. J is TRBJ2-5 and V is TRBV15; 9 nucleotides agree with TRBD1. The CDR3 runs 16 residues. V lost 4 bases, J lost 5 bases, and 11 bases stayed unmatched. Germline loops: CDR1 LNHNV, CDR2 YYDKDF (reference sequence).

This chain connects TRBV7-8 to TRBJ2-5; D is ambiguous. This CDR3 contains 16 residues. V was shortened by 8 bases and J by 2 bases, with 21 bases between the two germline ends. Germline CDR1 reads SGHVS; CDR2 reads FQNEAQ. As DNA, the CDR3 is TGTGCCAGCGCAAAGACCCCGCTTCGAGCTCAAGAGACCCAGTACTTC. Protein sequence: CASAKTPLRAQETQYF.

The chain uses TRBV4-1 and TRBJ2-5; TRBD2 matches 11 bases. From germline, CDR1 is MGHRA and CDR2 YSYEKL. The CDR3 contains 16 residues. V gave up 8 bases and J gave up 2 bases; unmatched junction bases: 10. The CDR3 is CASALGLADFQETQYF. The CDR3 DNA reads TGCGCCAGCGCGCTGGGACTAGCGGACTTTCAAGAGACCCAGTACTTC.

The V call is TRBV19, the J call TRBJ1-2; D possibly corresponds to TRBD1 (6 bases). The germline V gene encodes CDR1 LNHDA and CDR2 SQIVND (reference sequence). Trimming stripped 3 bases from V and 1 base from J, with 15 bases between. This CDR3 comprises 16 residues. CDR3 in DNA: TGTGCCAGTAGTATCCGGGACACCCCGAATAACTATGGCTACACCTTC. This codes for CASSIRDTPNNYGYTF.

This clone was counted once. V and J are TRBV12-3 or TRBV12-4 and TRBJ1-1; TRBD1 matches at 7 bases. The CDR3 length is 13 residues. Losses at the gene ends were 7 bases for V and 5 bases for J; bases not matched to a gene: 7. The CDR3 coding sequence is TGTGCCAGCAACCCAGGGGGTGCTACTGAAGCTTTCTTT. Amino acids: CASNPGGATEAFF.

This rearrangement joins TRBV4-2 to TRBJ1-3, with D tentatively TRBD1 (5 bases). V was shortened by 1 base and J by 0 bases, with 16 bases between the two germline ends. Per germline, CDR1 LGHNA and CDR2 YNFKEQ. The CDR3 contains 18 residues. This CDR3 is CASSQGWAEGSSGNTIYF. The DNA for the CDR3 is TGTGCCAGCAGCCAAGGATGGGCCGAGGGGAGCTCTGGAAACACCATATATTTT.